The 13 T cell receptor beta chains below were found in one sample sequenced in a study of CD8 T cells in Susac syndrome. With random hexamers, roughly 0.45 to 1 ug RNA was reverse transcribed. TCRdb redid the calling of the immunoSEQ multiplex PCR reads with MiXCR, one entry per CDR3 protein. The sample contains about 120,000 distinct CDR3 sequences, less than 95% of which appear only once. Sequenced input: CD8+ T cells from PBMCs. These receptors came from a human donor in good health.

The CDR3 loop is CASSQDAGTIQYF. CDR3 sequence (DNA): TGTGCCAGCAGCCAAGACGCGGGAACCATTCAGTACTTC. The J gene is TRBJ2-4, the V gene TRBV4-2; D is perhaps TRBD2 (6 bases). V lost 0 bases and J 9 bases, leaving 9 bases between the germline ends. The CDR3 length is 13 residues. Germline V gives CDR1 LGHNA, CDR2 YNFKEQ.

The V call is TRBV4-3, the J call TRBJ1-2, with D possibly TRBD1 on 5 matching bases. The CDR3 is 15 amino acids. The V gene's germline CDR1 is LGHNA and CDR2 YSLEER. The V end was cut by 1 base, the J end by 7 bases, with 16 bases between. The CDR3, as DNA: TGCGCCAGCAGCCAAGCCTCCAGGGTAGTAGGTGGCTACACCTTC. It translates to CASSQASRVVGGYTF.

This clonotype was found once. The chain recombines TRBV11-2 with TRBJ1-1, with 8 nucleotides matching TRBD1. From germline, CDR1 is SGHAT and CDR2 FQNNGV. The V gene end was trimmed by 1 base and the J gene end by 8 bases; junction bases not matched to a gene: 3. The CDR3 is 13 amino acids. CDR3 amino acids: CASSLAGQGEAFF. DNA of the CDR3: TGTGCCAGCAGCTTAGCAGGACAGGGAGAAGCTTTCTTT.

CDR3 sequence: CASSLGTGKGNEKLFF. For the CDR3, the DNA is TGCGCCAGCAGCTTGGGGACAGGGAAGGGGAATGAAAAACTGTTTTTT. The J gene is TRBJ1-4, the V gene TRBV5-1; TRBD1 agrees at 8 bases. Unmatched junction bases numbered 6, after V lost 0 bases and J lost 5 bases. Germline-derived CDR1 and CDR2 are SGHRS and YFSETQ. This CDR3 has 16 residues.

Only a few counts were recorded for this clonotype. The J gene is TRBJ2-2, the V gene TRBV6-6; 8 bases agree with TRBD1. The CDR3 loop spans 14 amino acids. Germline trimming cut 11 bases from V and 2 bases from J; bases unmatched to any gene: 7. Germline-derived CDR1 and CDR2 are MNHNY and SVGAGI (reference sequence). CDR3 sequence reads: CAGRDRTNTGELFF. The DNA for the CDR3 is TGTGCCGGCCGGGACAGGACAAACACCGGGGAGCTGTTTTTT.

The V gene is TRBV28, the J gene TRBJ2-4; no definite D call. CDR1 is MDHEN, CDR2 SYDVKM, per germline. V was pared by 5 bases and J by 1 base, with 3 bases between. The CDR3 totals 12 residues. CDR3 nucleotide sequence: TGTGCCAGCAGTATTGCCAAAAACATTCAGTACTTC. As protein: CASSIAKNIQYF. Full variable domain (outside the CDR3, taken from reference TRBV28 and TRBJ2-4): DVKVTQSSRYLVKRTGEKVFLECVQDMDHENMFWYRQDPGLGLRLIYFSYDVKMKEKGDIPEGYSVSREKKERFSLILESASTNQTSMYLCASSIAKNIQYFGAGTRLSVL.

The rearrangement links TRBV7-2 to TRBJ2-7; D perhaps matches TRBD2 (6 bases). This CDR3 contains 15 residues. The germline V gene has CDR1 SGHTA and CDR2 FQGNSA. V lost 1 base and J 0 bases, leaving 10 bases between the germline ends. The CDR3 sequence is CASSLGFGSSYEQYF. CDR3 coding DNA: TGTGCCAGCAGCTTAGGTTTCGGGAGCTCCTACGAGCAGTACTTC.

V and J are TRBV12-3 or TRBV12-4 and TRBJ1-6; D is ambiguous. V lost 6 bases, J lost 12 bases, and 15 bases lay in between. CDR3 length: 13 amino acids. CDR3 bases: TGTGCCAGCAGAGGCCAGGATGAGGTACCCCTCCACTTT. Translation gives CASRGQDEVPLHF.

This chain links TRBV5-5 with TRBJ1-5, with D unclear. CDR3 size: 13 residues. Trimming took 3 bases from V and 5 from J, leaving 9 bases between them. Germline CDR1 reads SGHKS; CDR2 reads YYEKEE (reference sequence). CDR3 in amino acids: CASSSGADQPQHF. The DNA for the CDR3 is TGTGCCAGCAGCTCAGGAGCGGATCAGCCCCAGCATTTT.

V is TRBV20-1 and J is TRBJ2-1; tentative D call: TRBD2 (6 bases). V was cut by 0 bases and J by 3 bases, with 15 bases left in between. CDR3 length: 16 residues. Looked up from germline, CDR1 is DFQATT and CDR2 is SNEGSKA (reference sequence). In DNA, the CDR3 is TGCAGTGCTAGAGATTTTCGGCTAGCGAACTACAATGAGCAGTTCTTC. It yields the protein CSARDFRLANYNEQFF.

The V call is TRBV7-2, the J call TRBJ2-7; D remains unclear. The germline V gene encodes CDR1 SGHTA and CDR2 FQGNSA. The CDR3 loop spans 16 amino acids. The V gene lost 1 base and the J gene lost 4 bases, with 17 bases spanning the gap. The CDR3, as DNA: TGTGCCAGCAGCTTAGATTGGCAGGTCCCCCTTTACGAGCAGTACTTC. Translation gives CASSLDWQVPLYEQYF.

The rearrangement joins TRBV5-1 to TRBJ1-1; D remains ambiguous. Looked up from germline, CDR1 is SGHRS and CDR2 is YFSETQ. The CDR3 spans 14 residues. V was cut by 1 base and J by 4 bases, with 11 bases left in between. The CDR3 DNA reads TGCGCCAGCAGCTTGTACACGAGCGGCACTGAAGCTTTCTTT. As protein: CASSLYTSGTEAFF.

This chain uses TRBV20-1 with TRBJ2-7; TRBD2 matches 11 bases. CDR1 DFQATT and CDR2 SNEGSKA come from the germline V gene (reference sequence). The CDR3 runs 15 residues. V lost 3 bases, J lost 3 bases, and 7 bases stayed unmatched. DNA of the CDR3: TGCAGTGCTAGCCGCCCTAGCGGGAGGTACTACGAGCAGTACTTC. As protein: CSASRPSGRYYEQYF.